The entry below describes one T cell receptor (beta chain). Germline V gives CDR1 SGHDT, CDR2 YYEEEE. The V gene lost 6 bases and the J gene lost 3 bases, with 13 bases spanning the gap. CDR3 length equals 14 residues. These data are taken from a study of shared clonotypes between healthy human individuals. Study-level background: Donors had three CD4 naive, three CD4 memory, two CD8 naive and one CD8 memory plate apiece.

Original data processing: Quality scores were absent from the junction-only immunoSEQ sequences, so filtering differed. Repertoires were generated with immunoSEQ multiplex PCR, while TCRdb's copy carries only in-frame clones and drops some. Clone size and V and J calls were adopted from that table, with D and trimming inferred from the DNA. In the table there are 2 million to 2.5 million clones, roughly 94% of which are singletons. The sequenced sample consisted of naive CD4+ T cells sorted from blood. Subset denoted: CD45RA+ positively selected. The V and J genes are TRBV5-6 and TRBJ2-1; TRBD1 might be the D (6 bases). This TCR derives from a man in his late teens or twenties in good health. CDR3 DNA sequence: TGTGCCAGCATCGTTCGGGACAACTACAATGAGCAGTTCTTC. This encodes CASIVRDNYNEQFF.